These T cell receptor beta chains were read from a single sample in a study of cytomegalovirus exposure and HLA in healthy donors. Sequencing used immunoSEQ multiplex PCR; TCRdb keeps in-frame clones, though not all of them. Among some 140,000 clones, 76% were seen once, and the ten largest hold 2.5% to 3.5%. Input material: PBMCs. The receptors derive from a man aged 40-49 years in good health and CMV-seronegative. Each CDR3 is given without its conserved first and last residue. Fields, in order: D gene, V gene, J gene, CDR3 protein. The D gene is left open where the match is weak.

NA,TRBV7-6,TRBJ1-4,ASSLGRVGLATNEKLF
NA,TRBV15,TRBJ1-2,ATSGLLDGDYGYT
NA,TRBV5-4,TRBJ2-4,ASSLQAENIQY
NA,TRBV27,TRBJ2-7,ASSPVAGLSSYEQY
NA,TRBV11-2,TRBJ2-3,ASSRSRERVSSTDTQY
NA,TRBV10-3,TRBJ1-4,AISEEGTRQGKLF
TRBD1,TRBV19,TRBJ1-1,AAGQQMNTEAF
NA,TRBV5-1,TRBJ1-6,ASSSQGNNSPLH
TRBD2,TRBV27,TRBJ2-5,ASSSGLAGADVTQY
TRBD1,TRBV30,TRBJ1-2,AWSVDRGLYGYT
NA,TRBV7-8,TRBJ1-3,ASRGGAAGNTIY
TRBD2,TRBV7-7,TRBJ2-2,ASSLGAGGRTGELF
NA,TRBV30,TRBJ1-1,ASDRGTEAF
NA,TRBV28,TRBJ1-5,ASSPHRDSSRGSNQPQH
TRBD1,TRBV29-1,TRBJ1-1,SVSPGGNTEAF
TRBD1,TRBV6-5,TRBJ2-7,ASSGQGIYEQY
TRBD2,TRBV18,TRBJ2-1,ASSPLTSGTHNEQF
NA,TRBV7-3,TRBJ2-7,ASSLTLAGYAPYEQY
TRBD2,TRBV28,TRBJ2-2,ASSLERTGTSGRGPGELF
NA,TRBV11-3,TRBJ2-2,ASSGSRGTGELF
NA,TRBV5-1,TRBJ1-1,ASSLFGITNTEAF
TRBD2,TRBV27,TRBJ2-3,ASRPGLAGVPDTQY
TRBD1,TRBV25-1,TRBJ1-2,ASSATGVWGYT
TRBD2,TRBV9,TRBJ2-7,ASSVGTSGRARIYEQY
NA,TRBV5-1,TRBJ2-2,ASSLADITGELF
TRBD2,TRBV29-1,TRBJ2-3,SANSGGWGRGRTDTQY
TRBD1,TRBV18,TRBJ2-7,ASSATSGQGAYEQY
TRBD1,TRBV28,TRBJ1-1,ASRTGQGAGEAF
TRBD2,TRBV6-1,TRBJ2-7,ASIGNSGRIHEQY
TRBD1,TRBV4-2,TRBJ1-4,ASSPGQGPLREKLF
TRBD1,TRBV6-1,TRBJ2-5,ASSKTGVEETQY
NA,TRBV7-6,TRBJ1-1,ASSPGGVGFGTEAF
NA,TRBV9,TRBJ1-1,ASSVGHRDNGVNTEAF
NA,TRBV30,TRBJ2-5,AWNGQVQETQY
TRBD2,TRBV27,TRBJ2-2,ASSLRTSGPANTGELF
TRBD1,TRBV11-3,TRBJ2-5,ASSLGGQGPGETQY
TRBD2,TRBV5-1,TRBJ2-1,ASSLLAASYNEQF
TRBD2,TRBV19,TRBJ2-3,ASSRGGTSGSGTDTQY
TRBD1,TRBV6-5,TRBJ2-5,ASSYSGTGQETQY
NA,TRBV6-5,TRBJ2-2,ASSNRVVGELF
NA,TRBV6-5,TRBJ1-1,ASSYSSQMNTEAF
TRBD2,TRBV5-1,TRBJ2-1,ASSRSGTSGYNEQF
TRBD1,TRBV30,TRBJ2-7,AWTTGPAYEQY
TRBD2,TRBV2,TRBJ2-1,ASSERVTGREGFNEQF
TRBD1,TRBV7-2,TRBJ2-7,ASTPRQGPYEQY
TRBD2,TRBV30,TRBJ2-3,AWSKRLAGTSTDTQY
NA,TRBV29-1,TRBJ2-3,SVAQGTHTDTQY
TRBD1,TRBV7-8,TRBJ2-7,ASSRDRVAPNRGQY